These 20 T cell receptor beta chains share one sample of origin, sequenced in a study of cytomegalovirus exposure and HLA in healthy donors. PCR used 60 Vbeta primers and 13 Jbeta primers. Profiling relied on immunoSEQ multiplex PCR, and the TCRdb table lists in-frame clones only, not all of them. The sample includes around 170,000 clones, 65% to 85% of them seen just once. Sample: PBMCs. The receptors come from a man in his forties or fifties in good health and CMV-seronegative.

The CDR3 DNA follows: TGTGCCAGCAGCTCCTCCGGGACAGTCATTGGGGGCTACACCTTC. This gives the protein CASSSSGTVIGGYTF. The chain uses TRBV11-2 and TRBJ1-2; 7 bases fit TRBD1. Trimming removed 4 bases from V and 8 bases from J; junction bases left unmatched: 13. Germline assignment: CDR1 SGHAT and CDR2 FQNNGV. This CDR3 spans 15 amino acids.

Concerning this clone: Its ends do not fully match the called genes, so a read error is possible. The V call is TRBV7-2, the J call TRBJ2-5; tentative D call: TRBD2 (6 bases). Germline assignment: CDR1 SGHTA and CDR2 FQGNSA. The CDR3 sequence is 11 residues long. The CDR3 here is CASSLSGGKDF. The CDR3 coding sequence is TGTGCCAGCAGCTTAAGTGGCGGGAAGGACTTC.

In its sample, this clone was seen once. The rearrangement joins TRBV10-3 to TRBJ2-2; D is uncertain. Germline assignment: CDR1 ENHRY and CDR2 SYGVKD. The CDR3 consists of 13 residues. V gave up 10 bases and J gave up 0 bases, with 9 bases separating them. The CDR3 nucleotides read TGTGCCAGCTCAGTTCCGAACACCGGGGAGCTGTTTTTT. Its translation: CASSVPNTGELFF.

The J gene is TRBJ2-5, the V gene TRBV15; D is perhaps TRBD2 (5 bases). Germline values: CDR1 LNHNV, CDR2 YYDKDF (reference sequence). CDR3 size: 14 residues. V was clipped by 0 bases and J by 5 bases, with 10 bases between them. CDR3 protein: CATSRDLGEETQYF. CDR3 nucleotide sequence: TGTGCCACCAGCAGAGATCTCGGGGAGGAGACCCAGTACTTC.

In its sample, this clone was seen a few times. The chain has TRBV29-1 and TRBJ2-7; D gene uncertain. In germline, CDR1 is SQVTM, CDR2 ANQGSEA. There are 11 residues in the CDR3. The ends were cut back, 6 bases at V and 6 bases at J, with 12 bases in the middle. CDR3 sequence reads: CSVPVGAEQYF. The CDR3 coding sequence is TGCAGCGTCCCGGTAGGAGCCGAGCAGTACTTC.

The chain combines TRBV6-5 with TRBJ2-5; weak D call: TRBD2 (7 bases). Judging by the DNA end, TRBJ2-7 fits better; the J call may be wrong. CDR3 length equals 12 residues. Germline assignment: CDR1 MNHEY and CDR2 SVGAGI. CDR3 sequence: CASSRGGAEQYF. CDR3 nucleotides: TGTGCCAGCAGTCGAGGGGGGGCCGAGCAGTACTTC.

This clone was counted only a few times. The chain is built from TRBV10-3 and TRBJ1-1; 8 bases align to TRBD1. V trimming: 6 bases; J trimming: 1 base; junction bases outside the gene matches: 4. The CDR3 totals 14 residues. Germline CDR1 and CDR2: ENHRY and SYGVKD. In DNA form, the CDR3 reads TGTGCCATCAGCGGACAGGGAAAGAACACTGAAGCTTTCTTT. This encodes CAISGQGKNTEAFF.

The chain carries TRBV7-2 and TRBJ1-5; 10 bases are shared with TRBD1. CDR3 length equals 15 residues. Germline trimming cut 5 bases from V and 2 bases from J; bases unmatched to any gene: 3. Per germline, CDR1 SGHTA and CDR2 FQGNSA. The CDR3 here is CASSRDRGGNQPQHF. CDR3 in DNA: TGTGCCAGCAGCAGGGACAGGGGAGGCAATCAGCCCCAGCATTTT.

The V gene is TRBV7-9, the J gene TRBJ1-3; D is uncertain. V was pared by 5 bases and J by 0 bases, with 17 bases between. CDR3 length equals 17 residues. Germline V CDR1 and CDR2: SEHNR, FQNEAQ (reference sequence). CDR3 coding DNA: TGTGCCAGCAGCCTCCCTTCCGGGAGGGCCTCTGGAAACACCATATATTTT. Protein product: CASSLPSGRASGNTIYF. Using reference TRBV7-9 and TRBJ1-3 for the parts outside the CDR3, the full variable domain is DTGVSQNPRHKITKRGQNVTFRCDPISEHNRLYWYRQTLGQGPEFLTYFQNEAQLEKSRLLSDRFSAERPKGSFSTLEIQRTEQGDSAMYLCASSLPSGRASGNTIYFGEGSWLTVV.

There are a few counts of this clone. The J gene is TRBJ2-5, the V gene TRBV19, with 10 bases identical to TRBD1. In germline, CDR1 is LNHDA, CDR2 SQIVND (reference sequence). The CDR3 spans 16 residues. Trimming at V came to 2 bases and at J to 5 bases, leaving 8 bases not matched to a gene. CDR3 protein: CASSIPGQGISETQYF. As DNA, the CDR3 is TGTGCCAGTAGTATACCGGGACAGGGGATCAGTGAGACCCAGTACTTC.

The CDR3 is CASSQVGTGYNEQFF. The CDR3, as DNA: TGCGCCAGCAGCCAAGTTGGGACAGGCTACAATGAGCAGTTCTTC. J is TRBJ2-1 and V is TRBV4-1, with 8 bases lining up with TRBD1. V was clipped by 1 base and J by 3 bases; unmatched bases: 2. Germline values: CDR1 MGHRA, CDR2 YSYEKL. The CDR3 totals 15 residues.

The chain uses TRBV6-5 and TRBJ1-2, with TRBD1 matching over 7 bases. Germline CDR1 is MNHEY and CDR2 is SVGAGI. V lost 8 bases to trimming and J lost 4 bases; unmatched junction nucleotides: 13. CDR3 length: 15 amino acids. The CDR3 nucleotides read TGTGCCAGCGGCCGGTATGGACAGGCGAGCTATGGCTACACCTTC. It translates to CASGRYGQASYGYTF.

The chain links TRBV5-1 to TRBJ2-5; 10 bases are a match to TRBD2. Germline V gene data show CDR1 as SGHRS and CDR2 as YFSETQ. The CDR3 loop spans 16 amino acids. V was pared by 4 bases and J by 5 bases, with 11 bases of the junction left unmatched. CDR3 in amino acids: CASSPGASGGRETQYF. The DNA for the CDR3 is TGCGCCAGCAGCCCCGGGGCTAGCGGGGGTAGGGAGACCCAGTACTTC.

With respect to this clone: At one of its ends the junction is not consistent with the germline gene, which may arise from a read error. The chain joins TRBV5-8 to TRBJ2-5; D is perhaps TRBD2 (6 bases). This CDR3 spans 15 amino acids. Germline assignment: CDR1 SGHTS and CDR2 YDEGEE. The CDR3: CASRLGRTTPETQYF. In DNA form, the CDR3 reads TGTGCCAGCAGGTTGGGCAGGACTACGCCAGAGACCCAGTACTTC.

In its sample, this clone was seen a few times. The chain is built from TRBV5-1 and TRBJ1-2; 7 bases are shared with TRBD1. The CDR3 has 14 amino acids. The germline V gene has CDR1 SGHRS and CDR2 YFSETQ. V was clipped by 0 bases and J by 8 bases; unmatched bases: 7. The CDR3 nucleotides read TGCGCCAGCAGCTTGGACACAGGGGCGTGGGGCTACACCTTC. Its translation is CASSLDTGAWGYTF.

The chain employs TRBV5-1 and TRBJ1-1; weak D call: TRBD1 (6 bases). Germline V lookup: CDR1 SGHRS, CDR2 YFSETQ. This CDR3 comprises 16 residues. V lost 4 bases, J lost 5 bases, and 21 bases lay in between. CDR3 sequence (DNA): TGCGCCAGCAGCATAGACCTACAGGGTAAGGGGACTGAAGCTTTCTTT. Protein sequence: CASSIDLQGKGTEAFF. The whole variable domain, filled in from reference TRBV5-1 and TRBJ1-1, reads KAGVTQTPRYLIKTRGQQVTLSCSPISGHRSVSWYQQTPGQGLQFLFEYFSETQRNKGNFPGRFSGRQFSNSRSEMNVSTLELGDSALYLCASSIDLQGKGTEAFFGQGTRLTVV.

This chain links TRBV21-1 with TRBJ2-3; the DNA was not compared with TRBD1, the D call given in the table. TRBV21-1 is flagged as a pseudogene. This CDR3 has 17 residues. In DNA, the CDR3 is TGTGCCAGCAGCAAAGCGCGAACAGGGGGGTTCTTAGATACGCAGTATTTT. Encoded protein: CASSKARTGGFLDTQYF.

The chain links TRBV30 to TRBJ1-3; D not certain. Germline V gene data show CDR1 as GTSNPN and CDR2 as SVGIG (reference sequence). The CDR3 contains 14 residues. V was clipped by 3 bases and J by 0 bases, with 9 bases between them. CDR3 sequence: CAWRHESSGNTIYF. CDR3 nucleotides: TGTGCCTGGAGGCACGAGAGCTCTGGAAACACCATATATTTT.

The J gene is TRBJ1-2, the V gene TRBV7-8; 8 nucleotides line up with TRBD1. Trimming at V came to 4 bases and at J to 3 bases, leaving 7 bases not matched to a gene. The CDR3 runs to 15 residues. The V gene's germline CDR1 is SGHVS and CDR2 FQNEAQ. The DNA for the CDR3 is TGTGCCAGCAGCTCCCCAAAGGGACAGGACTATGGCTACACCTTC. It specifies CASSSPKGQDYGYTF.

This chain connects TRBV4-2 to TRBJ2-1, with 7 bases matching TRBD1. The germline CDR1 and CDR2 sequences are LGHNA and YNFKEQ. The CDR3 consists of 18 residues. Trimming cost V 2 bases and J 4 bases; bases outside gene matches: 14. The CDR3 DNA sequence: TGTGCCAGCAGCCAACGACAGGGTTTCCTCAAAATTTACAATGAGCAGTTCTTC. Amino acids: CASSQRQGFLKIYNEQFF.